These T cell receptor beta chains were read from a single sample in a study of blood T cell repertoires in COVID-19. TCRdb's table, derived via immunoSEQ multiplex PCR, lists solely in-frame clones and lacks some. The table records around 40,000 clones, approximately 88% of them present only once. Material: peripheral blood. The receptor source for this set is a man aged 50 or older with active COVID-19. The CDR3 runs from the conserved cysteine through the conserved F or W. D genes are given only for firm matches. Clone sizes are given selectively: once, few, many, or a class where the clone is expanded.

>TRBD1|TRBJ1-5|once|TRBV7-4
CASSLTGGETKPQHF
TGTGCCAGCAGCCTGACAGGGGGCGAGACCAAGCCCCAGCATTTT
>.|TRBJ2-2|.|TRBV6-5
CASSQGQNTGELFF
TGTGCCAGCAGTCAGGGACAGAACACCGGGGAGCTGTTTTTT
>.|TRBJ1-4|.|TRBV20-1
CSAAEEKLFF
TGCAGTGCCGCTGAGGAAAAACTGTTTTTT
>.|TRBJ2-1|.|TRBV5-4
CASSQRDTYNEQFF
TGTGCCAGCAGCCAGAGGGACACCTACAATGAGCAGTTCTTC
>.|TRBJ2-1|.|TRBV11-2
CASSLDEQGAIFF
TGTGCCAGCAGCTTAGATGAGCAGGGTGCGATTTTCTTC
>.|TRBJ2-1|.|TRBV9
CASSGLDSYNEQFF
TGTGCCAGCAGCGGACTAGACTCCTACAATGAGCAGTTCTTC
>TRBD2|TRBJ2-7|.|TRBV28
CASSPSSGTPEQYF
TGTGCCAGCAGTCCCTCTAGCGGAACGCCCGAGCAGTACTTC
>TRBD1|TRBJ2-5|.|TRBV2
CASSAIRTGGEATQYF
TGTGCCAGCAGCGCAATCAGGACAGGGGGCGAAGCGACCCAGTACTTC
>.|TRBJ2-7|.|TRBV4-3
CASSQSGVGSYEQYF
TGCGCCAGCAGCCAATCGGGAGTTGGCTCCTACGAGCAGTACTTC
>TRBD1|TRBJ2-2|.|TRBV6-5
CASRTRQGATGELFF
TGTGCCAGCAGAACACGACAGGGGGCCACCGGGGAGCTGTTTTTT
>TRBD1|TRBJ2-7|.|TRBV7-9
CASSVTDRGTNEQYF
TGTGCCAGCAGCGTTACCGACAGGGGGACCAACGAGCAGTACTTC
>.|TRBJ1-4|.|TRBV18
CASSPRGLVGEKLFF
TGTGCCAGCTCACCACGGGGCCTCGTGGGAGAAAAACTGTTTTTT
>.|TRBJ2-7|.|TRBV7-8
CASSLGSYGTINEQYF
TGTGCCAGCAGCTTAGGTTCTTACGGGACAATCAACGAGCAGTACTTC
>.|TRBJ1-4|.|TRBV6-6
CASSRPTEEKLFF
TGTGCCAGCAGCCGACCGACAGAGGAAAAACTGTTTTTT
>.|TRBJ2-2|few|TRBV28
CASSLSDGAGELFF
TGTGCCAGCAGTTTATCGGACGGGGCCGGGGAGCTGTTTTTT
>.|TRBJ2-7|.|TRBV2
CASQPAGDYEQYF
TGTGCCAGCCAACCGGCCGGAGACTACGAGCAGTACTTC
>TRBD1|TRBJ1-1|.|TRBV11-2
CASSSRRTGGNTEAFF
TGTGCCAGCAGCTCCCGGAGGACAGGCGGCAACACTGAAGCTTTCTTT
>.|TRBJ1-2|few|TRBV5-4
CASSLEQDYGYTF
TGTGCCAGCAGCTTGGAACAGGACTATGGCTACACCTTC
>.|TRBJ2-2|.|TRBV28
CASSFSPSTGELFF
TGTGCCAGCAGTTTTAGTCCTTCCACCGGGGAGCTGTTTTTT
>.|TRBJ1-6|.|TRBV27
CASSQVQSSYNSPLHF
TGTGCCAGCAGTCAGGTACAGAGCTCCTATAATTCACCCCTCCACTTT
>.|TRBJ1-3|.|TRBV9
CASSVVGGAGNTIYF
TGTGCCAGCAGCGTAGTTGGAGGGGCCGGAAACACCATATATTTT
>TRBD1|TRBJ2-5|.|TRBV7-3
CASSPDRVQETQYF
TGTGCCAGCAGTCCAGACAGGGTCCAAGAGACCCAGTACTTC
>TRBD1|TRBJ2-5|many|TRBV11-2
CASSPPGTAFEETQYF
TGTGCCAGCAGCCCACCCGGGACAGCGTTCGAAGAGACCCAGTACTTC
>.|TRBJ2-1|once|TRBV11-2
CASSLLLGAQRGYNEQFF
TGTGCCAGCAGCTTATTACTGGGGGCGCAGAGAGGGTACAATGAGCAGTTCTTC
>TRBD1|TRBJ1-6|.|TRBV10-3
CAISAKGTGWDSPLHF
TGTGCCATCAGTGCCAAAGGGACAGGTTGGGATTCACCCCTCCACTTT
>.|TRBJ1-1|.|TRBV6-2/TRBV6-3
CASSYRGFTEAFF
TGTGCCAGCAGTTACCGGGGGTTCACTGAAGCTTTCTTT
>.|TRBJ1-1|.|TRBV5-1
CASSPIEETEAFF
TGCGCCAGCAGCCCTATTGAGGAGACTGAAGCTTTCTTT
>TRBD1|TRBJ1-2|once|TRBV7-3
CASSPDGQGYGYTF
TGTGCCAGCAGCCCGGACGGACAGGGGTATGGCTACACCTTC
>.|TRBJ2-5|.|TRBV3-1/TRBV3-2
CASSHTGLRGETQYF
TGTGCCAGCAGCCATACGGGACTCCGGGGGGAGACCCAGTACTTC
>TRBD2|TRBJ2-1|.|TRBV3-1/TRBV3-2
CASSRFSGAYNEQFF
TGTGCCAGCAGCCGATTCAGCGGGGCCTACAATGAGCAGTTCTTC
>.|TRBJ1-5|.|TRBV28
CASGGQPQHF
TGTGCCAGCGGCGGTCAGCCCCAGCATTTT
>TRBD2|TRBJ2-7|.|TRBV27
CASSPGTRVVLNEQYF
TGTGCCAGCAGTCCTGGGACTAGGGTTGTGCTAAACGAGCAGTACTTC
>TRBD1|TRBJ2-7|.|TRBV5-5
CASSLWDRVYEQYF
TGTGCCAGCAGCTTATGGGACAGGGTCTACGAGCAGTACTTC
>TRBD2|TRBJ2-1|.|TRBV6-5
CASSYAGEEQFF
TGTGCCAGCAGTTACGCGGGAGAGGAGCAGTTCTTC
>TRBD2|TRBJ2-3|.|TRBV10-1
CASSDPGLAGRTDTQYF
TGCGCCAGCAGTGACCCGGGACTAGCGGGAAGAACAGATACGCAGTATTTT
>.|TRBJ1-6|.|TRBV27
CASSYGENSPLHF
TGTGCCAGCAGTTACGGGGAGAACTCACCCCTCCACTTT
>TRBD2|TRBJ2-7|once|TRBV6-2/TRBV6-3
CASSFMASGLSGSYEQYF
TGTGCCAGCAGTTTTATGGCTAGCGGACTGTCGGGCTCCTACGAGCAGTACTTC
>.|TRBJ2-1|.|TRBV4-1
CASSQKIAPQLSQQFF
TGCGCCAGCAGCCAAAAGATAGCTCCTCAACTTTCGCAACAGTTCTTC
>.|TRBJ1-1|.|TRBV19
CASSIYSGLTEAFF
TGTGCCAGTAGTATATACAGCGGGTTAACTGAAGCTTTCTTT
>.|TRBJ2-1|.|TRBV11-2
CASSLRGSHNEQFF
TGTGCCAGCAGCTTAAGGGGGTCTCACAATGAGCAGTTCTTC
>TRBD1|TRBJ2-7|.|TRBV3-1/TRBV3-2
CASSPSGTGMTYEQYF
TGTGCCAGCAGCCCGTCCGGGACAGGGATGACCTACGAGCAGTACTTC
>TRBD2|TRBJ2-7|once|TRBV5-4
CASSFGTSGRAPYEQYF
TGTGCCAGCAGCTTCGGGACTAGCGGGAGGGCCCCCTACGAGCAGTACTTC